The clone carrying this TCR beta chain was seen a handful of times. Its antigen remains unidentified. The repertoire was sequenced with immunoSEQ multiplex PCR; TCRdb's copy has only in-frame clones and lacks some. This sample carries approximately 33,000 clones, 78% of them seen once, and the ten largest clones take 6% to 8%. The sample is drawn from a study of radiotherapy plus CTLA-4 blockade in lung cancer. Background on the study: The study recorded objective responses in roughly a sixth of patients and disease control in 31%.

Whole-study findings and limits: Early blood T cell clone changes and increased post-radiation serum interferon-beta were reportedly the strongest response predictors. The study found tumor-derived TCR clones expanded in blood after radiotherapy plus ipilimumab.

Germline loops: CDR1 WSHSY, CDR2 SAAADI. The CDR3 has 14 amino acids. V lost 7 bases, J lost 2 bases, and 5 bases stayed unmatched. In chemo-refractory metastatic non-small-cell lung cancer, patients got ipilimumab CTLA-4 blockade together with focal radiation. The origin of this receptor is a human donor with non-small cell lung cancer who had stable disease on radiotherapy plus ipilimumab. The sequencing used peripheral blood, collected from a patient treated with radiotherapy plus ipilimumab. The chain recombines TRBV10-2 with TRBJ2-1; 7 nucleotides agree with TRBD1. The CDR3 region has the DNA TGCGCCAGCAAGCCACAGGGGCCCTACAATGAGCAGTTCTTC. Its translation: CASKPQGPYNEQFF.